These 21 T cell receptor beta chains came from one sample sequenced in a study of shared clonotypes between healthy human individuals. TCRdb's copy holds only in-frame clones and misses some; the assay was immunoSEQ multiplex PCR. The sample includes about 490,000 clones, about three quarters of them seen just once. The source material was PBMCs. Receptors were obtained from a woman aged 35 to 49 in good health. Some clones in this sample may be carry-over from other donors' samples.

The CDR3 DNA reads TGTGCCAGCAGTGTCCTCCAGGGATCTGGCTACACCTTC. Translation gives CASSVLQGSGYTF. This sequence joins TRBV6-4 and TRBJ1-2; TRBD1 might be the D (5 bases). Germline CDR1 is MRHNA and CDR2 is SNTAGT. The CDR3 length is 13 residues. The V end lost 4 bases, the J end lost 7 bases, and 13 bases lay between the germline ends.

The V call is TRBV25-1, the J call TRBJ1-2, with D possibly being TRBD1 (6 bases). CDR1 and CDR2 from the germline V gene are MGHDK and SYGVNS. Trimming removed 0 bases at V and 8 bases at J, with 22 bases between. The CDR3 is 17 amino acids. The CDR3 here is CASSEYWGTFGEKGYTF. The CDR3 nucleotides read TGTGCCAGCAGTGAATATTGGGGGACATTCGGAGAGAAGGGCTACACCTTC.

The chain uses TRBV19 and TRBJ1-5; D perhaps matches TRBD1 (5 bases). The CDR3 is 16 amino acids. Trimming pared 7 bases from V and 3 bases from J, leaving 19 bases between. The V gene's germline CDR1 is LNHDA and CDR2 SQIVND (reference sequence). CDR3 nucleotides: TGTGCCAGTACCCTAGGGTCCCCCGGGACCAATCAGCCCCAGCATTTT. Protein product: CASTLGSPGTNQPQHF. Full variable domain (remainder filled in from reference TRBV19 and TRBJ1-5): DGGITQSPKYLFRKEGQNVTLSCEQNLNHDAMYWYRQDPGQGLRLIYYSQIVNDFQKGDIAEGYSVSREKKESFPLTVTSAQKNPTAFYLCASTLGSPGTNQPQHFGDGTRLSIL.

A word on this clone: Other nucleotide sequences in the sample specify the same CDR3. The CDR3 reads CSVEYGSGPQHF. The CDR3 region has the DNA TGCAGCGTTGAGTACGGGTCGGGTCCCCAGCATTTT. The V call is TRBV29-1, the J call TRBJ1-5; D gene unclear. CDR3 length equals 12 residues. CDR1 and CDR2 from the germline V gene are SQVTM and ANQGSEA. V was trimmed by 3 bases and J by 10 bases, leaving 13 bases between them.

This rearrangement joins TRBV29-1 to TRBJ2-1; the D is unclear. Germline V gene lookup returns CDR1 SQVTM and CDR2 ANQGSEA. This CDR3 has 13 amino acids. V was trimmed by 7 bases and J by 1 base, leaving 11 bases between them. CDR3 in DNA: TGCAGCGGGTTGGTGTCGTCCTACAATGAGCAGTTCTTC. Translated, it gives CSGLVSSYNEQFF.

The chain links TRBV7-9 to TRBJ2-7, with 10 nucleotides matching TRBD1. The V segment lost 0 bases and the J segment 6 bases; nucleotides outside the gene matches: 8. The CDR3 covers 16 residues. Germline values: CDR1 SEHNR, CDR2 FQNEAQ (reference sequence). CDR3 loop: CASSLAGWDRGSEQYF. The CDR3 bases are TGTGCCAGCAGCTTAGCTGGTTGGGACAGGGGCTCCGAGCAGTACTTC. Filled out from reference TRBV7-9 and TRBJ2-7, the complete variable domain reads DTGVSQNPRHKITKRGQNVTFRCDPISEHNRLYWYRQTLGQGPEFLTYFQNEAQLEKSRLLSDRFSAERPKGSFSTLEIQRTEQGDSAMYLCASSLAGWDRGSEQYFGPGTRLTVT.

The chain links TRBV11-2 to TRBJ2-7; 7 nucleotides agree with TRBD2. The CDR3 runs to 15 residues. The V gene end was trimmed by 5 bases and the J gene end by 3 bases; junction bases not matched to a gene: 10. Germline lookup yields CDR1 SGHAT and CDR2 FQNNGV. CDR3 protein: CASSIQTSSGYEQYF. The CDR3, as DNA: TGTGCCAGCAGCATACAGACTAGCTCAGGCTACGAGCAGTACTTC.

The chain uses TRBV6-1 and TRBJ2-7; D gene uncertain. The CDR3 spans 13 residues. Trimming left V 7 bases short and J 5 bases short, with 15 bases between. CDR1 is MNHNS and CDR2 is SASEGT in the germline V gene. CDR3 coding DNA: TGTGCCAGCATTGGGCACCTATCGGACGAGCAGTACTTC. Amino acids: CASIGHLSDEQYF.

The chain couples TRBV6-1 to TRBJ2-3; tentatively, D is TRBD1 or TRBD2 (5 bases each). Germline V gene sequence: CDR1 MNHNS, CDR2 SASEGT. This CDR3 comprises 15 residues. Trimming left V 6 bases short and J 0 bases short, with 13 bases between. The CDR3 sequence: CASSPGASSTDTQYF. The CDR3, as DNA: TGTGCCAGCAGCCCCGGGGCTTCTAGCACAGATACGCAGTATTTT.

This clone showed up many times. V usage is TRBV19 and J usage is TRBJ2-7; the D gene is possibly TRBD1 (6 bases). Germline lookup yields CDR1 LNHDA and CDR2 SQIVND (reference sequence). This CDR3 comprises 13 residues. With 4 bases removed from V and 4 bases from J, the gap between germline ends came to 11 bases. The chain's CDR3 is CASSTGVGYEQYF. CDR3 nucleotide sequence: TGTGCCAGTAGTACAGGGGTTGGTTACGAGCAGTACTTC.

About this clone itself: The sample has other DNA sequences that encode this CDR3 too. The chain has TRBV4-1 and TRBJ1-4, with 11 positions matching TRBD1. The CDR3 covers 15 residues. Germline V gene data show CDR1 as MGHRA and CDR2 as YSYEKL. The J segment lost 8 bases and the V segment lost 1 base, leaving 3 bases of the junction unmatched. CDR3 sequence reads: CASSQAGTGGEKLFF. CDR3 sequence (DNA): TGCGCCAGCAGCCAAGCGGGGACAGGGGGAGAAAAACTGTTTTTT.

V and J are TRBV19 and TRBJ2-1; 8 bases line up with TRBD1. V shed 4 bases, J shed 15 bases, and the junction held 5 bases outside the gene matches. Germline CDR1 LNHDA, CDR2 SQIVND (reference sequence). CDR3 size: 11 residues. Here the CDR3 reads CASSTPDRVFF. DNA for the CDR3: TGTGCCAGTAGTACCCCGGACAGGGTGTTCTTC.

The chain recombines TRBV11-3 with TRBJ2-1; TRBD1 is a possible D gene (6 bases). Trimming took off 5 bases at V and 0 bases at J, with 11 bases between the two ends. Germline CDR1 is SGHNT and CDR2 is YENEEA. This CDR3 spans 15 amino acids. CDR3 in amino acids: CASSLTGRSYNEQFF. In nucleotides, the CDR3 is TGTGCCAGCAGCCTCACAGGGCGCTCCTACAATGAGCAGTTCTTC.

The CDR3 bases are TGTGCCAGCAGCTTAGATGTTGACCCCAGTTGGGCTAGGGGTCATGAGCAGTTCTTC. The encoded protein is CASSLDVDPSWARGHEQFF. This chain uses TRBV11-2 with TRBJ2-1, with a possible D match to TRBD1 (5 bases). V was clipped by 0 bases and J by 8 bases, with 26 bases between them. The germline V gene has CDR1 SGHAT and CDR2 FQNNGV. This CDR3 spans 19 amino acids.

V and J are TRBV19 and TRBJ2-7; TRBD1 is a possible D gene (6 bases). The germline CDR1 and CDR2 sequences are LNHDA and SQIVND (reference sequence). V lost 1 base and J lost 0, with 7 bases in between. The CDR3 length is 14 residues. The CDR3: CASSIGGGSYEQYF. The DNA for the CDR3 is TGTGCCAGTAGTATAGGAGGGGGCTCCTACGAGCAGTACTTC.

The chain has TRBV10-3 and TRBJ2-7, with D maybe TRBD2 (6 bases). CDR3 length equals 15 residues. V gave up 5 bases and J gave up 1 base, with 15 bases separating them. CDR1 and CDR2 (germline): ENHRY, SYGVKD. The CDR3: CAISRDFSRSYEQYF. DNA of the CDR3: TGTGCCATCAGTCGGGACTTTTCGCGGTCCTACGAGCAGTACTTC.

This clone was recorded once. Relative to the germline gene, one junction end is altered; a read error may explain this. This chain connects TRBV27 to TRBJ2-2; TRBD2 might be the D (5 bases). This CDR3 spans 15 amino acids. From germline, CDR1 is MNHEY and CDR2 SMNVEV (reference sequence). The CDR3 nucleotides read TGTGCCAGCAGACGTGCCGGGATCCACACCAGGGAGCTGTTTTTT. The encoded protein is CASRRAGIHTRELFF.

The V call is TRBV5-1, the J call TRBJ2-5; the D gene is possibly TRBD1 (5 bases). Germline CDR1 and CDR2: SGHRS and YFSETQ. The CDR3 runs to 14 residues. Trimming shortened V by 4 bases and J by 0 bases, and 10 bases separated the two germline ends. As DNA, the CDR3 is TGCGCCAGCAGCGACAGTGGGAACCAAGAGACCCAGTACTTC. This sequence encodes CASSDSGNQETQYF.

The chain uses TRBV10-3 and TRBJ2-3, with D perhaps matching TRBD1 or TRBD2 (6 bases each). Per germline, CDR1 ENHRY and CDR2 SYGVKD. V lost 1 base and J lost 0, with 20 bases in between. The CDR3 sequence is 19 residues long. The CDR3 DNA reads as TGTGCCATCAGTGAGTTTTTGTCGGGGGCCTCACCTAGCACAGATACGCAGTATTTT. It specifies CAISEFLSGASPSTDTQYF.

This clone was observed once. V is TRBV5-5 and J is TRBJ1-2; TRBD1 might be the D (6 bases). CDR3 length: 14 amino acids. Trimming left V 7 bases short and J 7 bases short, with 20 bases between. The germline gives CDR1 SGHKS, CDR2 YYEKEE (reference sequence). The CDR3 spells CASGSVTGLSGYTF. The DNA of the CDR3 is TGTGCCAGCGGGTCTGTTACAGGGCTCTCTGGCTACACCTTC.

The chain carries TRBV6-5 and TRBJ2-2, with TRBD2 as a possible D gene (6 bases). Trimming pared 4 bases from V and 7 bases from J, leaving 10 bases between. CDR1 and CDR2 (germline): MNHEY, SVGAGI. This CDR3 spans 13 amino acids. CDR3 bases: TGTGCCAGCAGTTTCCGCGGGGACGGGGAGCTGTTTTTT. This gives the protein CASSFRGDGELFF.